In its sample, the clone carrying this T cell receptor (beta chain) was seen many times. The sample's time point: patch test 2, 6 weeks after DPC sensitization. Treatment indicated: therapeutic diphenylcyclopropenone sensitization with weekly scalp DPC. Donation of samples came from alopecia patients who were 18 to 70 years old and suitable for DPC. Unfractionated whole blood was the source of the extracted total RNA. The data stem from a study of human T cells and chemical hapten exposure. Study-level background: In the approximately 25-week study, patients were dosed weekly with diphenylcyclopropenone on the scalp throughout.

The V segment lost 0 bases and the J segment 0 bases; nucleotides outside the gene matches: 7. This CDR3 region has 16 residues. Germline values: CDR1 DFQATT, CDR2 SNEGSKA (reference sequence). As originally analysed: A per-sample median of around 91,000 TCRs was observed, with counts ranging from about 20,000 to 750,000. TCRdb independently ran MiXCR on the RACE reads; one entry per CDR3 protein. TCRdb's processing, not the authors', yielded these V and J calls. This sample has tens of thousands of distinct CDR3 sequences, with 8.5% to 12% found just once. The V call is TRBV20-1, the J call TRBJ2-5, with 7 bases matching TRBD2. Sequencing used whole blood, obtained in connection with sensitization to the hapten diphenylcyclopropenone (DPC). This clonotype was sampled from a woman aged 50 to 65 with alopecia areata. Some clones in this sample may be carry-over from other donors' samples. CDR3 in DNA: TGCAGTGCTAGAGAACATAGCGGGTGGTACCAAGAGACCCAGTACTTC. Translated, it gives CSAREHSGWYQETQYF.